The 16 T cell receptor beta chains reported below all come from one sample, sequenced in a study of T cells in Graves' hyperthyroidism and ophthalmopathy. There were TCR beta CDR3 regions amplified from RNA transcripts. With the HTBI primer set, the TCR CDR3 went through a first round of RT-PCR. Via MiXCR, TCRdb re-called the multiplex PCR reads, giving one row per CDR3 protein. The repertoire holds fewer than 750,000 distinct CDR3 sequences, with roughly 15% as singletons. Input material: blood. These receptors were collected from a woman in her forties or fifties with Graves' ophthalmopathy.

The chain joins TRBV4-3 to TRBJ2-1; 11 bases are a match to TRBD2. V trimming: 3 bases; J trimming: 5 bases; junction bases outside the gene matches: 6. The CDR3 consists of 16 residues. Per germline, CDR1 LGHNA and CDR2 YSLEER. In DNA form, the CDR3 reads TGCGCCAGCAGCCAGAGTATGGGACTAGCGGACAATGAGCAGTTCTTC. This codes for CASSQSMGLADNEQFF.

The V call is TRBV24-1, the J call TRBJ2-2, with TRBD1 as a possible D gene (5 bases). CDR1 and CDR2 (germline): KGHDR, SFDVKD. V was clipped by 3 bases and J by 0 bases, with 19 bases between them. This CDR3 comprises 19 residues. The CDR3, as DNA: TGTGCCACCAGTGATCGAACCCAGGGTTTTCGCGCGAACACCGGGGAGCTGTTTTTT. It is translated as CATSDRTQGFRANTGELFF.

This clonotype was detected many times. The chain links TRBV20-1 to TRBJ1-5; possible D gene TRBD1, 6 bases. Germline lookup yields CDR1 DFQATT and CDR2 SNEGSKA (reference sequence). This CDR3 spans 12 amino acids. V lost 6 bases and J lost 1, with 7 bases in between. CDR3 protein: CSARGSNQPQHF. Here the CDR3 DNA reads TGCAGTGCAAGGGGGAGCAATCAGCCCCAGCATTTT.

This clonotype was seen ten or more times. This chain joins TRBV28 and TRBJ2-4; 12 bases fit TRBD2. Germline V gene lookup returns CDR1 MDHEN and CDR2 SYDVKM. Trimming at V came to 4 bases and at J to 0 bases, leaving 4 bases not matched to a gene. The CDR3 loop spans 17 amino acids. CDR3 DNA sequence: TGTGCCAGCAGTTGGATGGGACTAGCGGGAGCCAAAAACATTCAGTACTTC. This codes for CASSWMGLAGAKNIQYF.

This clonotype appeared many times. This sequence joins TRBV28 and TRBJ2-7, with D unresolved. CDR1 is MDHEN and CDR2 is SYDVKM in the germline V gene. The CDR3 totals 13 residues. The V end was cut by 8 bases, the J end by 3 bases, with 14 bases between. The CDR3: CASVTGVGYEQYF. The CDR3 coding sequence is TGTGCCAGCGTTACGGGTGTGGGCTACGAGCAGTACTTC.

This clonotype was seen at least ten times. The genes are TRBV12-3 or TRBV12-4 and TRBJ1-2, with a possible D match to TRBD1 (5 bases). This CDR3 is built from 15 residues. V was cut by 6 bases and J by 0 bases, with 14 bases left in between. The CDR3 bases are TGTGCCAGCAGCTCTACAGGAACGTCTAACTATGGCTACACCTTC. It yields the protein CASSSTGTSNYGYTF.

This clonotype was seen more than once but under ten times. The CDR3 sequence is CAWSGVLGVGIQYF. Written as DNA, the CDR3 is TGTGCCTGGAGTGGGGTATTGGGGGTTGGCATTCAGTACTTC. The chain combines TRBV30 with TRBJ2-4; D possibly matches TRBD1 or TRBD2 (5 bases each). The CDR3 contains 14 residues. Trimming stripped 1 base from V and 9 bases from J, with 16 bases between. Germline values: CDR1 GTSNPN, CDR2 SVGIG (reference sequence).

At least ten counts were recorded for this clonotype. The chain employs TRBV7-2 and TRBJ2-5; D gene unclear. The CDR3 is 15 amino acids. Germline lookup yields CDR1 SGHTA and CDR2 FQGNSA. The ends were cut back, 2 bases at V and 1 base at J, with 11 bases in the middle. This CDR3 is CASSLRPGAQETQYF. The CDR3 DNA is TGTGCCAGCAGCTTACGCCCGGGCGCCCAAGAGACCCAGTACTTC.

This clonotype has at least ten counts. V gene TRBV27 combines with J gene TRBJ2-4; no firm D call. V gave up 0 bases and J gave up 6 bases, with 9 bases separating them. The germline V gene encodes CDR1 MNHEY and CDR2 SMNVEV (reference sequence). The length of the CDR3 is 14 residues. The CDR3 loop is CASSLSGDPNIQYF. CDR3 coding DNA: TGTGCCAGCAGTTTATCTGGGGATCCAAACATTCAGTACTTC.

The sample holds many counts of this clonotype. The chain has TRBV28 and TRBJ2-1; possibly TRBD2 for D (6 bases). The CDR3 contains 15 residues. The germline V gene encodes CDR1 MDHEN and CDR2 SYDVKM. Trimming removed 6 bases from V and 4 bases from J, with 16 bases in between. The CDR3 region has the DNA TGTGCCAGCAGCGAACCTCCGGGACTTTACAATGAGCAGTTCTTC. Amino acid sequence: CASSEPPGLYNEQFF.

The V and J genes are TRBV4-3 and TRBJ1-4, with TRBD1 as a possible D gene (6 bases). Germline V gene lookup returns CDR1 LGHNA and CDR2 YSLEER. With 1 base removed from V and 7 bases from J, the gap between germline ends came to 16 bases. This CDR3 comprises 16 residues. In DNA, the CDR3 is TGCGCCAGCAGCCAAGCCGAGGGGACACTACTTGAAAAACTGTTTTTT. Amino acids: CASSQAEGTLLEKLFF.

This clonotype was seen many times. The rearrangement links TRBV28 to TRBJ2-7; 8 bases agree with TRBD2. Germline V CDR1 and CDR2: MDHEN, SYDVKM. Losses at the gene ends were 6 bases for V and 0 bases for J; bases not matched to a gene: 4. The CDR3 sequence is 14 residues long. Written as DNA, the CDR3 is TGTGCCAGCAGGCGGGAGGTTGGCTCCTACGAGCAGTACTTC. This encodes CASRREVGSYEQYF. The complete variable domain, with remaining parts taken from reference TRBV28 and TRBJ2-7, reads DVKVTQSSRYLVKRTGEKVFLECVQDMDHENMFWYRQDPGLGLRLIYFSYDVKMKEKGDIPEGYSVSREKKERFSLILESASTNQTSMYLCASRREVGSYEQYFGPGTRLTVT.

The chain links TRBV20-1 to TRBJ1-1; 8 bases line up with TRBD1. Germline values: CDR1 DFQATT, CDR2 SNEGSKA (reference sequence). This CDR3 comprises 17 residues. V was clipped by 2 bases and J by 0 bases; unmatched bases: 11. The CDR3: CSARPFTGGPMNTEAFF. The CDR3 DNA reads TGCAGTGCTAGACCATTCACAGGGGGACCCATGAACACTGAAGCTTTCTTT.

This clonotype was counted at least ten times. The chain uses TRBV12-3 or TRBV12-4 and TRBJ2-1; a weak D match, TRBD2 (5 bases). The CDR3 has 18 residues. V lost 0 bases and J 4 bases, leaving 19 bases between the germline ends. The DNA of the CDR3 is TGTGCCAGCAGTTTAGCGCAGACAATAGCGAAGGCATACAATGAGCAGTTCTTC. It encodes CASSLAQTIAKAYNEQFF.

This clonotype was seen only a few times. The chain has TRBV7-2 and TRBJ2-1; TRBD1 aligns across 9 bases. The ends lost 0 bases at V and 7 bases at J; junction bases unmatched: 7. The CDR3 loop spans 16 amino acids. CDR1 and CDR2 from the germline V gene are SGHTA and FQGNSA. The CDR3 protein is CASSLAWDRVMNEQFF. CDR3 nucleotides: TGTGCCAGCAGCTTAGCTTGGGACAGGGTTATGAATGAGCAGTTCTTC.

This clonotype was picked up a small number of times. The rearrangement links TRBV7-9 to TRBJ2-1; a possible D gene is TRBD1 (7 bases). The CDR3 consists of 15 residues. Germline V gives CDR1 SEHNR, CDR2 FQNEAQ (reference sequence). Trimming pared 2 bases from V and 6 bases from J, leaving 14 bases between. Here the CDR3 reads CASSLSGGSSNEQFF. The DNA of the CDR3 is TGTGCCAGCAGCTTATCAGGGGGGTCCAGCAATGAGCAGTTCTTC.